A selection of T cell receptor beta chains follows, all from one sample in a study of blood T cell repertoires in COVID-19. The assay was immunoSEQ multiplex PCR, and TCRdb's table has in-frame clones only and misses some. The sample holds some 35,000 clones; roughly four fifths are singletons and the top ten take around 40%. The sample was peripheral blood. The receptors come from a man older than 75 with active or convalescent COVID-19. The CDR3 runs from the conserved cysteine through the conserved F or W. D genes are given only for firm matches. Rows give clone size only sometimes, using once, few, many, or a class for an expanded clone.

.	TRBV9	TRBJ2-7	.	TGTGCCAGCAGCGTAGGTTCACTATCGGGGACCTACGAGCAGTACTTC	CASSVGSLSGTYEQYF
.	TRBV24-1	TRBJ2-1	TRBD2	TGTGCCACCAGTGATTTTCTAGCGGGAGAGAATGAGCAGTTCTTC	CATSDFLAGENEQFF
.	TRBV6-5	TRBJ2-7	TRBD1	TGTGCCAGCGACTCAGGGGGCGCCTCAGACGAGCAGTACTTC	CASDSGGASDEQYF
.	TRBV28	TRBJ1-5	.	TGTGCCAGCCAATTTCTAAAGGGGGGGGTTCAGCCCCAGCATTTT	CASQFLKGGVQPQHF
.	TRBV28	TRBJ1-1	.	TGTGCCAGCAGTTTAATCGGGGTGAACACTGAAGCTTTCTTT	CASSLIGVNTEAFF
once	TRBV5-1	TRBJ1-2	.	TGCGCCAGCAGCGCGACAGTCCTCTATGGCTACACCTTC	CASSATVLYGYTF
.	TRBV6-5	TRBJ2-7	.	TGTGCCAGCAGTTACGGACACCTCTACGAGCAGTACTTC	CASSYGHLYEQYF
.	TRBV10-2	TRBJ1-5	.	TGCGCCAGCGGAAAGGGACTGTACAATCAGCCCCAGCATTTT	CASGKGLYNQPQHF
.	TRBV5-4	TRBJ2-7	TRBD2	TGTGCCAGCAGCTGGGGGGGATTCGGGAGGACCTACGAGCAGTACTTC	CASSWGGFGRTYEQYF
.	TRBV19	TRBJ2-2	.	TGTGCCAGTAGTAAGGAATGGAACAGAAACACCGGGGAGCTGTTTTTT	CASSKEWNRNTGELFF
few	TRBV15	TRBJ2-7	.	TGTGCCACCAGTCGGACAGATAGTTACGAGCAGTACTTC	CATSRTDSYEQYF
.	TRBV12-3/TRBV12-4	TRBJ2-1	.	TGTGCCAGCAGGAATAGTGTTGAGCAGTTCTTC	CASRNSVEQFF
.	TRBV7-9	TRBJ2-6	TRBD1	TGTGCCAGCAGCTTAGCAGGGGGCGAAGCCAACGTCCTGACTTTC	CASSLAGGEANVLTF
.	TRBV18	TRBJ2-2	.	TGTGCCAGCTCTGGGCCGGGGGAGCTGTTTTTT	CASSGPGELFF
.	TRBV7-2	TRBJ2-7	.	TGTGCCAGCAGCTTAGAAGAGCCTCGCGGCGAGCAGTACTTC	CASSLEEPRGEQYF